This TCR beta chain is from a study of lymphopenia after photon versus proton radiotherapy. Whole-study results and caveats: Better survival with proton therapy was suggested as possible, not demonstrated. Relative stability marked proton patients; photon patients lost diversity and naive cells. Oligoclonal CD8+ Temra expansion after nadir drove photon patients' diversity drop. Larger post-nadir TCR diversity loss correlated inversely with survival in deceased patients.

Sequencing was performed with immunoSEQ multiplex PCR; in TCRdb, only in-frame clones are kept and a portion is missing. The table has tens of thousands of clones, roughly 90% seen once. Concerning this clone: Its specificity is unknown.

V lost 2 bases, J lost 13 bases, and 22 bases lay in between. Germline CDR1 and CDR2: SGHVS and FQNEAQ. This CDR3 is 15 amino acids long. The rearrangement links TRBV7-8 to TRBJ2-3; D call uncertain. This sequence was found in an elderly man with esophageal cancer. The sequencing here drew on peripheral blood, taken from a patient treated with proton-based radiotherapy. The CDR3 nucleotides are TGTGCCAGCAGCTTATTGGTCGTCCTGGGTATGGAGAAGTATTTT. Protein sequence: CASSLLVVLGMEKYF.